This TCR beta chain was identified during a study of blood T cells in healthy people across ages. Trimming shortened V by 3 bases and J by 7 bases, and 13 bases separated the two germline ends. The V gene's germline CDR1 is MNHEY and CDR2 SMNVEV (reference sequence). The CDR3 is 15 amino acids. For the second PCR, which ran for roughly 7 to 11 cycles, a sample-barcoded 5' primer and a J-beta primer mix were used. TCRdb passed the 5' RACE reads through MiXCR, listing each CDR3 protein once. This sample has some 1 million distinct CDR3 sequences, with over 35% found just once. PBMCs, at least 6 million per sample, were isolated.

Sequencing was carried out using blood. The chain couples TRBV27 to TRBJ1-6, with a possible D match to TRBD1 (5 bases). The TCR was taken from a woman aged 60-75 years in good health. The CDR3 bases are TGTGCCAGCAGTTTGGGTCCAGGGTGGAATTCACCCCTCCACTTT. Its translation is CASSLGPGWNSPLHF.